The next 19 T cell receptor beta chains were all read from a single sample in a study of vaccination and CD4 T cells after COVID-19. Treatment specified: roughly nine-day PBMC culture with coronavirus spike peptide pools or control peptides (ViraFEST assay). Antigens for these TCRs are unknown. Oncomine TCR Beta short-read sequencing was applied to DNA from cultured CD4+ T cells. TCRdb reanalysed the PCR reads using MiXCR and keeps one entry per CDR3 protein. The table shows around 16,000 distinct CDR3 sequences, with 55% to 75% occurring only once. Sequencing used CD4+ T cells from blood, cultured in vitro. The receptors here all came from a human donor who had recovered from COVID-19.

The chain joins TRBV24-1 to TRBJ2-7; D is ambiguous. Trimming cost V 12 bases and J 4 bases, with 6 bases left between them. Germline lookup yields CDR1 KGHDR and CDR2 SFDVKD. The CDR3 covers 9 residues. The CDR3 DNA reads TGTGCCCCACAATACGAGCAGTACTTC. Amino acid sequence: CAPQYEQYF.

This sequence joins TRBV11-3 and TRBJ1-1, with a possible D match to TRBD1 (5 bases). The germline V gene has CDR1 SGHNT and CDR2 YENEEA. The CDR3 is made up of 14 amino acids. Between the trimmed V and J ends, which lost 3 bases and 6 bases, there was a span of 14 bases. In DNA, the CDR3 is TGTGCCAGCAGCTTGGACTCGGGACGGTCTGAAGCTTTCTTT. It codes for CASSLDSGRSEAFF. Full variable domain (remainder filled in from reference TRBV11-3 and TRBJ1-1): EAGVVQSPRYKIIEKKQPVAFWCNPISGHNTLYWYLQNLGQGPELLIRYENEEAVDDSQLPKDRFSAERLKGVDSTLKIQPAELGDSAVYLCASSLDSGRSEAFFGQGTRLTVV.

This chain links TRBV6-2 or TRBV6-3 with TRBJ2-7, with D possibly TRBD2 on 5 matching bases. Trimming shortened V by 4 bases and J by 2 bases, and 18 bases separated the two germline ends. Looked up from germline, CDR1 is MNHEY and CDR2 is SVGEGT. This CDR3 is 16 amino acids long. This chain's CDR3 is CASSWERRTATYEQYF. The CDR3 coding sequence is TGTGCCAGCAGTTGGGAGAGAAGGACGGCCACCTACGAGCAGTACTTC.

The chain combines TRBV3-1 with TRBJ2-5; no definite D call. The CDR3 loop spans 16 amino acids. V lost 3 bases and J 0 bases, leaving 14 bases between the germline ends. Germline V gene lookup returns CDR1 LGHDT and CDR2 YNNKEL (reference sequence). Here the CDR3 DNA reads TGTGCCAGCAGCCACGCATATGTAGGTAACCAAGAGACCCAGTACTTC. Its protein is CASSHAYVGNQETQYF.

In its sample, this clonotype was seen a few times. The chain carries TRBV20-1 and TRBJ1-3, with D maybe TRBD1 (5 bases). The CDR3 is made up of 14 amino acids. The germline V gene encodes CDR1 DFQATT and CDR2 SNEGSKA (reference sequence). The germline V and J ends were trimmed by 3 bases and 1 base, with 10 bases remaining between them. CDR3 sequence: CSASTGPSGNTIYF. DNA for the CDR3: TGCAGTGCTAGTACGGGACCTTCTGGAAACACCATATATTTT.

The chain recombines TRBV19 with TRBJ1-2; 8 bases agree with TRBD1. Germline CDR1 reads LNHDA; CDR2 reads SQIVND (reference sequence). The CDR3 contains 14 residues. V was clipped by 3 bases and J by 13 bases; unmatched bases: 13. CDR3 amino acids: CASSMGDRSQGSTF. The CDR3 coding sequence is TGTGCCAGTAGTATGGGGGACAGGTCCCAAGGATCCACCTTC.

The rearrangement links TRBV18 to TRBJ1-2, with a tentative D call TRBD1 (6 bases). CDR3 size: 16 residues. V was shortened by 2 bases and J by 5 bases, with 18 bases between the two germline ends. CDR1 KGHSH and CDR2 LQKENI come from the germline V gene. This chain's CDR3 is CASSPVLQTGDYGYTF. The CDR3 nucleotides are TGTGCCAGCTCACCAGTTCTTCAGACAGGCGATTATGGCTACACCTTC. The whole variable domain, remainder taken from reference TRBV18 and TRBJ1-2, is NAGVMQNPRHLVRRRGQEARLRCSPMKGHSHVYWYRQLPEEGLKFMVYLQKENIIDESGMPKERFSAEFPKEGPSILRIQQVVRGDSAAYFCASSPVLQTGDYGYTFGSGTRLTVV.

In DNA, the CDR3 is TGTGCCAGCAGTACCGACGGACGGGCTTATGGCTACACCTTC. It codes for CASSTDGRAYGYTF. The genes are TRBV27 and TRBJ1-2, with no clear D. Germline values: CDR1 MNHEY, CDR2 SMNVEV (reference sequence). Trimming stripped 5 bases from V and 5 bases from J, with 15 bases between. The CDR3 covers 14 residues.

This chain connects TRBV2 to TRBJ1-1; D ambiguous. Per germline, CDR1 SNHLY and CDR2 FYNNEI. The CDR3 covers 12 residues. With 3 bases removed from V and 3 bases from J, the gap between germline ends came to 5 bases. CDR3 DNA: TGTGCCAGCAGTGAGAAGTACACTGAAGCTTTCTTT. This translates into CASSEKYTEAFF.

The genes are TRBV2 and TRBJ1-1; tentative D call: TRBD1 (5 bases). Trimming cost V 7 bases and J 4 bases, with 13 bases left between them. This CDR3 has 13 residues. Germline assignment: CDR1 SNHLY and CDR2 FYNNEI. The CDR3 sequence is CASTQGGSTEAFF. The CDR3 DNA reads as TGTGCCAGCACCCAGGGAGGAAGCACTGAAGCTTTCTTT. The whole variable domain, remainder taken from reference TRBV2 and TRBJ1-1, is EPEVTQTPSHQVTQMGQEVILRCVPISNHLYFYWYRQILGQKVEFLVSFYNNEISEKSEIFDDQFSVERPDGSNFTLKIRSTKLEDSAMYFCASTQGGSTEAFFGQGTRLTVV.

The chain is built from TRBV20-1 and TRBJ1-2; the D is unclear. V was pared by 0 bases and J by 4 bases, with 18 bases between. Germline V gives CDR1 DFQATT, CDR2 SNEGSKA (reference sequence). The CDR3 is 16 residues long. The CDR3 nucleotides read TGCAGTGCTAGAGATATTTTGGGAACCCGAAGCTATGGCTACACCTTC. Residues: CSARDILGTRSYGYTF.

This clonotype was detected only once. The V and J genes are TRBV28 and TRBJ1-5, with 7 bases that match TRBD1. This CDR3 is 15 amino acids long. Looked up from germline, CDR1 is MDHEN and CDR2 is SYDVKM. The V segment lost 5 bases and the J segment 0 bases; nucleotides outside the gene matches: 4. In DNA, the CDR3 is TGTGCCAGCAGTAACAGGGGCGCTAGCAATCAGCCCCAGCATTTT. Protein sequence: CASSNRGASNQPQHF.

The V and J genes are TRBV20-1 and TRBJ1-5; D is uncertain. The CDR3 covers 12 residues. Germline V gene data show CDR1 as DFQATT and CDR2 as SNEGSKA (reference sequence). The V end was cut by 2 bases, the J end by 1 base, with 3 bases between. The CDR3 DNA follows: TGCAGTGCTAGAAACAGCAATCAGCCCCAGCATTTT. This translates into CSARNSNQPQHF.

The CDR3 protein is CASSPNRGRGTDTQYF. The CDR3 DNA is TGCGCCAGCAGTCCTAACAGGGGGAGAGGCACAGATACGCAGTATTTT. The J gene is TRBJ2-3, the V gene TRBV10-2, with TRBD1 matching over 8 bases. The CDR3 loop spans 16 amino acids. Germline V gives CDR1 WSHSY, CDR2 SAAADI. The V and J ends lost 5 bases and 1 base, in that order; junction bases with no gene match: 8.

V gene TRBV19 combines with J gene TRBJ1-2; no clear D gene. The CDR3 has 14 residues. Germline assignment: CDR1 LNHDA and CDR2 SQIVND (reference sequence). The V and J ends lost 7 bases and 2 bases respectively, with 14 bases between them. Here the CDR3 reads CASTDLGFNYGYTF. CDR3 bases: TGTGCCAGTACGGATTTGGGTTTCAACTATGGCTACACCTTC. The full variable domain, in which reference TRBV19 and TRBJ1-2 provide the parts outside the CDR3, is DGGITQSPKYLFRKEGQNVTLSCEQNLNHDAMYWYRQDPGQGLRLIYYSQIVNDFQKGDIAEGYSVSREKKESFPLTVTSAQKNPTAFYLCASTDLGFNYGYTFGSGTRLTVV.

The sample holds a few counts of this clonotype. The rearrangement links TRBV20-1 to TRBJ2-7; weak D call: TRBD2 (5 bases). V was cut by 7 bases and J by 2 bases, with 12 bases left in between. Germline V gene sequence: CDR1 DFQATT, CDR2 SNEGSKA (reference sequence). The CDR3 runs 12 residues. The CDR3 coding sequence is TGCAGTGGTTCCGGGGATACCTACGAGCAGTACTTC. As protein: CSGSGDTYEQYF.

This clonotype was seen a handful of times. The chain joins TRBV20-1 to TRBJ2-5, with a possible D match to TRBD2 (5 bases). V lost 0 bases to trimming and J lost 2 bases, with 19 bases between them. This CDR3 is built from 17 residues. Germline loops: CDR1 DFQATT, CDR2 SNEGSKA (reference sequence). CDR3 nucleotides: TGCAGTGCTAGAGATCTCCAAGCCCTGGGAGAGCAAGAGACCCAGTACTTC. This codes for CSARDLQALGEQETQYF.

The chain couples TRBV4-1 to TRBJ2-1; 7 nucleotides match TRBD2. CDR1 is MGHRA, CDR2 YSYEKL, per germline. J gave up 4 bases and V 0 bases, and 6 bases lay outside the gene matches. The CDR3 has 16 amino acids. CDR3 nucleotides: TGCGCCAGCAGCCAAGATGACCGGGAGGATTACAATGAGCAGTTCTTC. Translated, it gives CASSQDDREDYNEQFF.

The chain is built from TRBV7-2 and TRBJ2-2; tentatively, D is TRBD2 (6 bases). Germline loops: CDR1 SGHTA, CDR2 FQGNSA. CDR3 length: 16 amino acids. The ends were cut back, 5 bases at V and 0 bases at J, with 13 bases in the middle. CDR3 DNA sequence: TGTGCCAGCAGCACCACAGCGGGCGCGAACACCGGGGAGCTGTTTTTT. This gives the protein CASSTTAGANTGELFF.